The source of this TCR beta chain is a study of human thymus T cells (TCRdb year 2020). Background on the whole study: TCR alpha and beta repertoires from fewer than ten infant thymus samples and a few related peripheral blood samples were characterized in the study. The cohort included a handful of male and a couple of female infants, with donor ages spanning 7 to 244 days. Summary of the overall study and its limitations: On average, roughly 850,000 unique TCRB clonotypes were obtained from thymus samples, compared with approximately 84,000 from blood samples. The related research reported highly overlapping thymic TCR repertoires among unrelated individuals. Both the thymic and the peripheral blood repertoires appeared to show biased V and J gene segment usage.

TCRB and TCRAD loci were amplified from a standardized quantity of quality-controlled genomic DNA using the immunoSEQ multiplex PCR assay. The V(D)J region was spanned by amplicons of a length sufficient to cover the CDR3 and to identify V and J genes. Through the commercial immunoSEQ service, the amplicons were sequenced on an Illumina platform. As for the authors' bioinformatics: Primer bias and sequencing errors were corrected as previously described, and TCRAD and TCRB definitions were based on the IMGT database. Repertoires were analysed with immunoSEQ Analyzer 3.0 and VDJTools, covering basic statistics, V/J segment usage, diversity estimates, rarefaction and pairwise overlap. Chao1, ChaoE, Efron-Thisted, Shannon and inverse Simpson indices were used to estimate diversity, which was also estimated on datasets down-sampled to the smallest sample. Repertoire overlap was assessed by strict matching of CDR3 nucleotide sequence, V gene and J gene, and clustering was done by Jaccard-based multidimensional scaling. Imported from immuneACCESS, the table was reduced by TCRdb to in-frame sequences with V and J called. These copies leave out some clones; in studies compared against another copy, an unresolved V gene accounts for under half, and the cause of the remainder is not known. For V, J and clone size, that table is used; D and trimming come from the DNA. Here the sample has under 150,000 clones; over 85% occur a single time. Around 0.024% of the sample is taken by the ten largest.

Between the V and J ends, shortened by 6 bases and 9 bases respectively, the junction contains 14 bases. The CDR3, cysteine through phenylalanine, is 12 amino acids long. Kept here is only the CDR3 DNA, which spans 36 bases and is read in frame from base 1. The germline V gene supplies CDR1 SNHLY and CDR2 FYNNEI. This clone was picked up a small number of times. The antigen it recognizes is unknown. No base-level quality is on record; no much larger clone is a single base apart. Thymus tissue was collected as surgical resects that were removed during corrective cardiac surgery. Immunologically healthy infants undergoing open corrective cardiac surgery for congenital heart defects in Finland were used as donors. Thymocytes were freed from the tissue by mechanical means and kept at -70 degrees C as pellets of roughly 8.5-30 million cells. Genomic DNA was extracted from frozen cell pellets with a QIAsymphony instrument.

The receptor chain draws on TRBV2 and TRBJ1-1, with no confidently assigned D gene. Sequencing was performed on thymus tissue. The clonotype comes from a boy younger than two with a congenital heart defect but otherwise immunologically healthy. The nucleotide sequence is given as TGTGCCAGCAGCCCTACGGCGTCCCAAGCTTTCTTT. Translated, it gives CASSPTASQAFF. Where the CDR3 stops, the reference TRBV2 and TRBJ1-1 genes take over; the full variable domain is EPEVTQTPSHQVTQMGQEVILRCVPISNHLYFYWYRQILGQKVEFLVSFYNNEISEKSEIFDDQFSVERPDGSNFTLKIRSTKLEDSAMYFCASSPTASQAFFGQGTRLTVV.